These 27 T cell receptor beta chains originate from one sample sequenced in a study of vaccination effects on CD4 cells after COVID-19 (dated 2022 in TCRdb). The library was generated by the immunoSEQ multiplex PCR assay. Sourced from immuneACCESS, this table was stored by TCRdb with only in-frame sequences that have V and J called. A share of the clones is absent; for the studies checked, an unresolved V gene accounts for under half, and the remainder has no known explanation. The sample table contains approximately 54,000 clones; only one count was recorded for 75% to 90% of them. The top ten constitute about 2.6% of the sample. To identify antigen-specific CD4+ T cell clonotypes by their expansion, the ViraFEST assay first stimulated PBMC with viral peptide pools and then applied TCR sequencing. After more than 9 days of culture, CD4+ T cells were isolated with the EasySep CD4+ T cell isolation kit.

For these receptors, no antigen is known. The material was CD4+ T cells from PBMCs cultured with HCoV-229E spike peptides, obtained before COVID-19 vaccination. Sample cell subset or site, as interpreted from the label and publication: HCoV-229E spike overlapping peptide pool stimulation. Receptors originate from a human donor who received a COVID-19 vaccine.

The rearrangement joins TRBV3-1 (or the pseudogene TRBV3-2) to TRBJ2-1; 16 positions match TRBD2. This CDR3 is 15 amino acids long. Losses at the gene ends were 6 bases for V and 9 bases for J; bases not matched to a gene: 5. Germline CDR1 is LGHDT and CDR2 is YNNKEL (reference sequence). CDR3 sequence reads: CASRGTSGGEGEQFF. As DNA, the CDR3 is TGTGCCAGCAGAGGGACTAGCGGGGGGGAAGGTGAGCAGTTCTTC.

Written as DNA, the CDR3 is TGTGCCAGCAGCCCGGGACAGGATAATGAAAAACTGTTTTTT. It encodes CASSPGQDNEKLFF. J is TRBJ1-4 and V is TRBV5-4; TRBD1 matches at 8 bases. The J segment lost 4 bases and the V segment lost 4 bases, leaving 3 bases of the junction unmatched. Germline CDR1 is SGHNT and CDR2 is YYREEE (reference sequence). This CDR3 comprises 14 residues.

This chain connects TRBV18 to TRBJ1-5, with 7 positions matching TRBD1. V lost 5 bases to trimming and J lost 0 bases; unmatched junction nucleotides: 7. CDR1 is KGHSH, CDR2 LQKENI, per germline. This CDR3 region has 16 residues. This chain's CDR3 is CASSLRQGDSNQPQHF. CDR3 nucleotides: TGTGCCAGCTCATTAAGACAGGGAGATAGCAATCAGCCCCAGCATTTT.

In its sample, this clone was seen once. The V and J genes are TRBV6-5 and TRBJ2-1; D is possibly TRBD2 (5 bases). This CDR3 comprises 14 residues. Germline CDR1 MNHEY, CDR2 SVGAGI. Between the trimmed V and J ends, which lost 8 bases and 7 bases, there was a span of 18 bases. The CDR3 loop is CASVRPGSKNEQFF. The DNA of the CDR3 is TGTGCCAGCGTACGGCCGGGGTCTAAGAATGAGCAGTTCTTC.

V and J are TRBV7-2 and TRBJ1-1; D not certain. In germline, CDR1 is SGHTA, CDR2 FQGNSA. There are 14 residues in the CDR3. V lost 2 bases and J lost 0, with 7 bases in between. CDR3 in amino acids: CASSLLGVNTEAFF. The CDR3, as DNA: TGTGCCAGCAGCTTACTTGGGGTGAACACTGAAGCTTTCTTT.

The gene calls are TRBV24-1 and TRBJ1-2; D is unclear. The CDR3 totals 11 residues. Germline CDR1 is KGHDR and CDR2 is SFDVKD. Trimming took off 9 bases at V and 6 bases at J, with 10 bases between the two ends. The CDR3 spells CATAGRDGYTF. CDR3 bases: TGTGCCACCGCCGGGAGGGATGGCTACACCTTC.

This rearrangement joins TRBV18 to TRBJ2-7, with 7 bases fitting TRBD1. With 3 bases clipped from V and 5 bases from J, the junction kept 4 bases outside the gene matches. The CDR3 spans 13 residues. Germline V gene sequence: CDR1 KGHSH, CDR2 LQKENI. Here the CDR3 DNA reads TGTGCCAGCTCACCCCGACAGGGCAACGAGCAGTACGTC. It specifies CASSPRQGNEQYV.

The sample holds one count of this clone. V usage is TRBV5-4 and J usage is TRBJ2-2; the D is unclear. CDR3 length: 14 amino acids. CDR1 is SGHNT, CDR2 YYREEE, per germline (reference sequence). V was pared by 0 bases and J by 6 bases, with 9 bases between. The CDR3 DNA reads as TGTGCCAGCAGCTTGGGGACGTCGGCCGGGGAGCTGTTTTTT. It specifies CASSLGTSAGELFF.

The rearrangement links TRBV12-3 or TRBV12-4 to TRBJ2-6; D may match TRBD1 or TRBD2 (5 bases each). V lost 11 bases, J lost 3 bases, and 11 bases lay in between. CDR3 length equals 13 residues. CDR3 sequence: CADGDGGANVLTF. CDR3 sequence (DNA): TGTGCCGACGGGGACGGTGGGGCCAACGTCCTGACTTTC.

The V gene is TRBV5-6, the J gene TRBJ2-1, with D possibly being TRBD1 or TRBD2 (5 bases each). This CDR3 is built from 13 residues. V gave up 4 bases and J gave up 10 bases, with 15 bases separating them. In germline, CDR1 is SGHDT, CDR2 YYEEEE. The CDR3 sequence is CASSPSRGREQFF. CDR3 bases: TGTGCCAGCAGCCCGTCCCGGGGCCGCGAGCAGTTCTTC.

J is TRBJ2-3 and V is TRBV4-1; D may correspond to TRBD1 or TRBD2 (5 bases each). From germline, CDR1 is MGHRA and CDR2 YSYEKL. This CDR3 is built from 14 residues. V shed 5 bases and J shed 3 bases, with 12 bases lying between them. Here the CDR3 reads CASSSPGPTDTQYF. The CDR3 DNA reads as TGCGCCAGCAGCTCACCGGGGCCGACAGATACGCAGTATTTT.

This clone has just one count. In DNA form, the CDR3 reads TGTGCCAGCAGCCAATCTGCGGCCTACAATGAGCAGTTCTTC. This sequence encodes CASSQSAAYNEQFF. The chain links TRBV3-1 (or the pseudogene TRBV3-2) to TRBJ2-1; D gene uncertain. The CDR3 consists of 14 residues. Trimming removed 2 bases from V and 2 bases from J, with 7 bases in between. CDR1 and CDR2 (germline): LGHDT, YNNKEL (reference sequence).

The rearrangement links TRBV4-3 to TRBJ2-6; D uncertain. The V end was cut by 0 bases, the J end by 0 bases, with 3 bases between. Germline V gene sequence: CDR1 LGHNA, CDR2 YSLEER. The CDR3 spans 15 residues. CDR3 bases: TGCGCCAGCAGCCAAGAAGCCTCTGGGGCCAACGTCCTGACTTTC. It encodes CASSQEASGANVLTF.

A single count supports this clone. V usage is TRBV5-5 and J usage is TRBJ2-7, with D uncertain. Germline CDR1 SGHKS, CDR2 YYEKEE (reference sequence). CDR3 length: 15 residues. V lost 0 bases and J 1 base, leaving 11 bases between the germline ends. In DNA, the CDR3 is TGTGCCAGCAGCTTGGGCCTCGAACCTTCCTACGAGCAGTACGTC. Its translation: CASSLGLEPSYEQYV.

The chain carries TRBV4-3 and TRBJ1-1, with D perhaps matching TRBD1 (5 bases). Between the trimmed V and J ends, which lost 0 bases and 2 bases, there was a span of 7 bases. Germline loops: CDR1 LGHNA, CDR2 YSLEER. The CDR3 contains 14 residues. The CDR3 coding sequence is TGCGCCAGCAGCCAAGAAAGGGGAAACACTGAAGCTTTCTTT. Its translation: CASSQERGNTEAFF.

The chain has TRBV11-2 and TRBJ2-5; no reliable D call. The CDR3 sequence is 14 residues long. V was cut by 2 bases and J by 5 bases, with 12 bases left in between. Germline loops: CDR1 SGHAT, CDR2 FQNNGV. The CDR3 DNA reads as TGTGCCAGCAGCTTACCGTCGACTCCGGAGACCCAGTACTTC. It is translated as CASSLPSTPETQYF.

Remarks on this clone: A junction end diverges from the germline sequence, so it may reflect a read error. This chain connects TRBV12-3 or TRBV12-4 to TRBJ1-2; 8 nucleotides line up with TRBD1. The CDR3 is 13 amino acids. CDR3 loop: CASSLNPRTGLHF. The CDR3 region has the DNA TGTGCCAGCAGTTTAAATCCCCGGACAGGGCTCCACTTC.

The CDR3 DNA is TGTGCCAGCAGTCTCCTTTTAGCGAGCGGGGGGGCCTATGAGCAGTTCTTC. This encodes CASSLLLASGGAYEQFF. The chain combines TRBV6-6 with TRBJ2-1; 10 bases fit TRBD2. The CDR3 totals 17 residues. V gave up 5 bases and J gave up 8 bases; unmatched junction bases: 15. In germline, CDR1 is MNHNY, CDR2 SVGAGI (reference sequence).

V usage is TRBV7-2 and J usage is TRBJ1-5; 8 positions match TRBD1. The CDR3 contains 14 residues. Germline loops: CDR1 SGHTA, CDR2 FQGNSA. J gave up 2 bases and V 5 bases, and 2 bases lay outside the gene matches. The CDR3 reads CASSQDRGNQPQHF. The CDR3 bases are TGTGCCAGCAGCCAGGACAGGGGCAATCAGCCCCAGCATTTT.

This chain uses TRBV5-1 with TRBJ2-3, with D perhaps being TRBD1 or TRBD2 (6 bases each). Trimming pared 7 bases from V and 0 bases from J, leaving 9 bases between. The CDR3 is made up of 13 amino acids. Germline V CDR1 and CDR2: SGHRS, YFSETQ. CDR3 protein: CASLGGSTDTQYF. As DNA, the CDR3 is TGCGCCAGCCTCGGGGGCAGCACAGATACGCAGTATTTT.

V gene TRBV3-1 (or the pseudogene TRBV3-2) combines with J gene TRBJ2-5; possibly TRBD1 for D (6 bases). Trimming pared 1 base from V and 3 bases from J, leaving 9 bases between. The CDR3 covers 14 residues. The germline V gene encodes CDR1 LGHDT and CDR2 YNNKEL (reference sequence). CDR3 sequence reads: CASSQATGKETQYF. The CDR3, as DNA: TGTGCCAGCAGCCAAGCAACAGGGAAAGAGACCCAGTACTTC.

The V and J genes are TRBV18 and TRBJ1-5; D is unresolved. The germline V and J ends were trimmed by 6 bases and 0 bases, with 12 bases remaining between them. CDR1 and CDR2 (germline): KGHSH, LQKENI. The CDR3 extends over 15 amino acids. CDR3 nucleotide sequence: TGTGCCAGCTCCCCGATCACGGTTAGCAATCAGCCCCAGCATTTT. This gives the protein CASSPITVSNQPQHF. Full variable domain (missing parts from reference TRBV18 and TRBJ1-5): NAGVMQNPRHLVRRRGQEARLRCSPMKGHSHVYWYRQLPEEGLKFMVYLQKENIIDESGMPKERFSAEFPKEGPSILRIQQVVRGDSAAYFCASSPITVSNQPQHFGDGTRLSIL.

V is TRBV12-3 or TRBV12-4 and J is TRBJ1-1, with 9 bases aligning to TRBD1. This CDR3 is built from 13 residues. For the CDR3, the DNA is TGTGCTGGGGGGGGGACAGGGCTGCCTGAAGCTTTCTTT. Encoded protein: CAGGGTGLPEAFF.

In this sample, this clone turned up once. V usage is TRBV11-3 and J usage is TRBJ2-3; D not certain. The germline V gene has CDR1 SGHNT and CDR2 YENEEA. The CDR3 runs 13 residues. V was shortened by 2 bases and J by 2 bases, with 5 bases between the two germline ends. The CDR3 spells CASSLPPTDTQYF. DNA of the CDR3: TGTGCCAGCAGCTTACCCCCCACAGATACGCAGTATTTT.

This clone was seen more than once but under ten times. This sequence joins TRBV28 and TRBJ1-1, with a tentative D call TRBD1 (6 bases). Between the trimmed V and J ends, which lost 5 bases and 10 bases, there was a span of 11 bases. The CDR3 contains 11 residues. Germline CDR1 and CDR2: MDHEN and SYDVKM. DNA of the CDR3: TGTGCCAGCAGTGGGGGGGCCGGAGCTTTCTTT. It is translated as CASSGGAGAFF.

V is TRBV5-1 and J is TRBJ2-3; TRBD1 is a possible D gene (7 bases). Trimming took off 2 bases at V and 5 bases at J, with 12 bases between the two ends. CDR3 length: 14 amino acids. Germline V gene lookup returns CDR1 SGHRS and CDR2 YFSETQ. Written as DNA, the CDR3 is TGCGCCAGCAGCTTTACGGGGGACAGAGATACGCAGTATTTT. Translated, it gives CASSFTGDRDTQYF.

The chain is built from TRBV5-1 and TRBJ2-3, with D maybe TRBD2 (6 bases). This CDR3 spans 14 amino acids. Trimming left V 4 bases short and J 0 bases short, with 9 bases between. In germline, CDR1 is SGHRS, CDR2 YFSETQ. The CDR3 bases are TGCGCCAGCAGCCTCGGGACTAGCACAGATACGCAGTATTTT. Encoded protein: CASSLGTSTDTQYF.